The 29 T cell receptor beta chains given below trace back to one sample, sequenced in a study of shared clonotypes between healthy human individuals. Libraries were prepared by immunoSEQ multiplex PCR; TCRdb keeps only in-frame clonotypes and omits some of them. The sample has about 480,000 clones; around 79% are singletons. The sequencing input was PBMCs. Receptors originate from a woman in her forties in good health. Some clones in this sample may be carry-over from other donors' samples.

The V gene is TRBV5-6, the J gene TRBJ1-2, with TRBD1 as a possible D gene (6 bases). The germline V and J ends were trimmed by 3 bases and 6 bases, with 18 bases remaining between them. CDR3 length equals 15 residues. CDR1 SGHDT and CDR2 YYEEEE come from the germline V gene. The DNA of the CDR3 is TGTGCCAGCAGCTGGGGGCCAGCCCTGGAGGATGGCTACACCTTC. Its translation is CASSWGPALEDGYTF.

CDR3 protein: CASTHCGSSSYNEQFF. The CDR3 DNA reads as TGTGCCAGCACCCATTGCGGTTCGAGCTCCTACAATGAGCAGTTCTTC. The rearrangement links TRBV11-3 to TRBJ2-1; D unclear. The CDR3 spans 16 residues. CDR1 is SGHNT, CDR2 YENEEA, per germline. Trimming removed 7 bases at V and 0 bases at J, with 16 bases between.

The rearrangement links TRBV28 to TRBJ2-7; 7 bases agree with TRBD1. This CDR3 spans 15 amino acids. V trimming: 4 bases; J trimming: 2 bases; junction bases outside the gene matches: 8. CDR1 is MDHEN, CDR2 SYDVKM, per germline. The CDR3 region is CASSSYRGRTYEQYF. CDR3 in DNA: TGTGCCAGCAGTTCCTACAGGGGCCGGACCTACGAGCAGTACTTC.

The chain employs TRBV15 and TRBJ2-2; D gene unclear. Looked up from germline, CDR1 is LNHNV and CDR2 is YYDKDF (reference sequence). CDR3 length equals 15 residues. V lost 1 base and J 4 bases, leaving 10 bases between the germline ends. CDR3: CATSRGGRRTGELFF. The DNA for the CDR3 is TGTGCCACCAGCAGAGGTGGGCGGCGCACCGGGGAGCTGTTTTTT.

About this clone itself: A single base is all that separates this from a far larger clone, so a read error is likely. This chain links TRBV30 with TRBJ2-3; possible D gene TRBD1, 6 bases. Germline CDR1 and CDR2: GTSNPN and SVGIG (reference sequence). The CDR3 runs to 14 residues. In nucleotides, the CDR3 is TGTGTCTGGATGAGGGGGAGAAGCACAGATACGCAGTATTTT. Its translation is CVWMRGRSTDTQYF.

This sequence joins TRBV30 and TRBJ1-3; D call uncertain. The V gene's germline CDR1 is GTSNPN and CDR2 SVGIG (reference sequence). Trimming pared 8 bases from V and 0 bases from J, leaving 11 bases between. This CDR3 is 13 amino acids long. The CDR3 loop reads CATVLSSGNTIYF. CDR3 sequence (DNA): TGTGCCACCGTTCTCAGCTCTGGAAACACCATATATTTT.

The chain employs TRBV2 and TRBJ2-1; the D gene is possibly TRBD1 (5 bases). V was clipped by 1 base and J by 7 bases, with 17 bases between them. This CDR3 comprises 16 residues. Germline V CDR1 and CDR2: SNHLY, FYNNEI. The CDR3 sequence is CASSEGWQGLGNEQFF. DNA for the CDR3: TGTGCCAGCAGTGAAGGGTGGCAGGGCCTTGGGAATGAGCAGTTCTTC.

V and J are TRBV6-1 and TRBJ2-1, with 8 bases aligning to TRBD2. Per the germline V gene, CDR1 is MNHNS and CDR2 is SASEGT. The CDR3 loop spans 15 amino acids. Trimming took 6 bases from V and 4 from J; bases not matched to a gene: 8. CDR3 region: CASSLYSGEYNEQFF. CDR3 nucleotide sequence: TGTGCCAGCAGCCTTTATAGCGGGGAATACAATGAGCAGTTCTTC.

The chain links TRBV5-6 to TRBJ2-5; no firm D call. Trimming took off 0 bases at V and 5 bases at J, with 8 bases between the two ends. There are 13 residues in the CDR3. Germline values: CDR1 SGHDT, CDR2 YYEEEE. Here the CDR3 DNA reads TGTGCCAGCAGCTTGGACTATCAGGAGACCCAGTACTTC. As protein: CASSLDYQETQYF.

This clone has just a few counts. J is TRBJ1-1 and V is TRBV9; no firm D call. CDR3 length equals 15 residues. Germline CDR1 SGDLS, CDR2 YYNGEE. Deletions cut 0 bases from V and 2 bases from J, with 11 bases between. In nucleotides, the CDR3 is TGTGCCAGCAGCGTAGGTCAGGCAACAAACACTGAAGCTTTCTTT. Protein product: CASSVGQATNTEAFF.

The chain couples TRBV6-7 to TRBJ1-3; D gene ambiguous. TRBV6-7 is annotated as an ORF whose role is uncertain. V was shortened by 6 bases and J by 0 bases, with 15 bases between the two germline ends. CDR3 length: 16 amino acids. In DNA, the CDR3 is TGTGCCAGCAGCCTATGGCCGAGCCTCTCTGGAAACACCATATATTTT. It codes for CASSLWPSLSGNTIYF.

This clone was counted once. V gene TRBV6-5 combines with J gene TRBJ2-7; 9 bases map to TRBD1. The germline V gene encodes CDR1 MNHEY and CDR2 SVGAGI. The junction had 4 bases not matched to a gene; V was cut back by 8 bases and J by 5 bases. CDR3 size: 12 residues. CDR3 residues: CASSGQGNEQYF. The CDR3 DNA reads TGTGCCAGCTCGGGACAGGGAAACGAGCAGTACTTC.

This clone turned up a few times. V gene TRBV7-3 combines with J gene TRBJ1-5, with D hard to call. Trimming left V 3 bases short and J 0 bases short, with 6 bases between. The length of the CDR3 is 14 residues. Germline CDR1 SGHTA, CDR2 FQGTGA. The CDR3 is CASSFNNSNQPQHF. Written as DNA, the CDR3 is TGTGCCAGCAGCTTTAACAATAGCAATCAGCCCCAGCATTTT.

The chain uses TRBV5-1 and TRBJ2-5; 11 bases line up with TRBD1. V lost 4 bases to trimming and J lost 5 bases; unmatched junction nucleotides: 4. The CDR3 has 14 amino acids. Germline CDR1 reads SGHRS; CDR2 reads YFSETQ. CDR3 coding DNA: TGCGCCAGCAGCCGCGGACAGGGGGCGGAGACCCAGTACTTC. Translated: CASSRGQGAETQYF. Complete variable domain (other parts from reference TRBV5-1 and TRBJ2-5): KAGVTQTPRYLIKTRGQQVTLSCSPISGHRSVSWYQQTPGQGLQFLFEYFSETQRNKGNFPGRFSGRQFSNSRSEMNVSTLELGDSALYLCASSRGQGAETQYFGPGTRLLVL.

V gene TRBV5-1 combines with J gene TRBJ2-5, with a possible D match to TRBD2 (6 bases). Trimming left V 2 bases short and J 2 bases short, with 16 bases between. The CDR3 length is 16 residues. Looked up from germline, CDR1 is SGHRS and CDR2 is YFSETQ. CDR3 protein: CASSFQGGPWQETQYF. The CDR3 bases are TGCGCCAGCAGCTTCCAAGGAGGGCCTTGGCAAGAGACCCAGTACTTC.

CDR3 nucleotides: TGTGCCAGCAGCTTAGGAATCTGGACAGCTCCCCGAGGGCATGAAAAACTGTTTTTT. Its protein product is CASSLGIWTAPRGHEKLFF. The V and J genes are TRBV7-9 and TRBJ1-4; D is possibly TRBD1 (6 bases). V lost 1 base and J 6 bases, leaving 24 bases between the germline ends. Germline lookup yields CDR1 SEHNR and CDR2 FQNEAQ (reference sequence). This CDR3 is built from 19 residues.

The chain recombines TRBV28 with TRBJ2-7, with 7 bases aligning to TRBD2. The CDR3 consists of 14 residues. V shed 5 bases, J shed 9 bases, and the junction held 13 bases outside the gene matches. The germline gives CDR1 MDHEN, CDR2 SYDVKM. DNA of the CDR3: TGTGCCAGCAGTGAACCGGGCCGCGGGGAGGGGCAGTACTTC. Its translation: CASSEPGRGEGQYF. The whole variable domain, filled in from reference TRBV28 and TRBJ2-7, reads DVKVTQSSRYLVKRTGEKVFLECVQDMDHENMFWYRQDPGLGLRLIYFSYDVKMKEKGDIPEGYSVSREKKERFSLILESASTNQTSMYLCASSEPGRGEGQYFGPGTRLTVT.

The chain has TRBV5-6 and TRBJ2-1; the D gene is possibly TRBD2 (6 bases). CDR3 length equals 14 residues. Trimming took 4 bases from V and 6 from J, leaving 14 bases between them. CDR1 is SGHDT, CDR2 YYEEEE, per germline. CDR3 DNA: TGTGCCAGCAGCCATCGTGGAGGGAGCAATGAGCAGTTCTTC. This gives the protein CASSHRGGSNEQFF.

The gene calls are TRBV5-1 and TRBJ2-7, with D maybe TRBD1 (5 bases). The CDR3 contains 13 residues. CDR1 SGHRS and CDR2 YFSETQ come from the germline V gene. V was trimmed by 3 bases and J by 3 bases, leaving 10 bases between them. As DNA, the CDR3 is TGCGCCAGCAGCTCCAGAAGGGGCTACGAGCAGTACTTC. Translation gives CASSSRRGYEQYF.

This clone was detected many times. V gene TRBV7-9 combines with J gene TRBJ2-3, with D unresolved. The CDR3 is made up of 11 amino acids. CDR1 is SEHNR, CDR2 FQNEAQ, per germline (reference sequence). Trimming stripped 4 bases from V and 7 bases from J, with 6 bases between. The CDR3 coding sequence is TGTGCCAGCAGCTATGAGAATACGCAGTATTTT. It specifies CASSYENTQYF. The variable domain in full, with the rest retrieved from reference TRBV7-9 and TRBJ2-3, is DTGVSQNPRHKITKRGQNVTFRCDPISEHNRLYWYRQTLGQGPEFLTYFQNEAQLEKSRLLSDRFSAERPKGSFSTLEIQRTEQGDSAMYLCASSYENTQYFGPGTRLTVL.

This chain uses TRBV19 with TRBJ2-1; D remains unclear. From germline, CDR1 is LNHDA and CDR2 SQIVND (reference sequence). V was shortened by 3 bases and J by 0 bases, with 12 bases between the two germline ends. The CDR3 contains 16 residues. CDR3: CASSISPASSYNEQFF. DNA for the CDR3: TGTGCCAGTAGTATCTCCCCAGCGAGCTCCTACAATGAGCAGTTCTTC.

This clone was seen only a few times. The chain carries TRBV27 and TRBJ2-1; 7 positions match TRBD1. Germline CDR1 reads MNHEY; CDR2 reads SMNVEV (reference sequence). The CDR3 runs to 13 residues. Losses at the gene ends were 5 bases for V and 14 bases for J; bases not matched to a gene: 12. CDR3 protein: CASSIRSTGVEFF. The CDR3, as DNA: TGTGCCAGCAGTATCAGGAGTACAGGGGTAGAGTTCTTC.

This clone has just one count. The chain uses TRBV10-3 and TRBJ2-1; 8 bases fit TRBD2. V shed 6 bases and J 6 bases; nucleotides not matched to a gene: 4. This CDR3 comprises 13 residues. The germline V gene has CDR1 ENHRY and CDR2 SYGVKD. CDR3 loop: CAISGLAGNEQFF. CDR3 coding DNA: TGTGCCATCAGCGGACTAGCTGGCAATGAGCAGTTCTTC.

As for this clone: One end of the junction fails to match germline, which may point to a read error. The chain recombines TRBV18 with TRBJ1-3, with 9 bases aligning to TRBD1. From germline, CDR1 is KGHSH and CDR2 LQKENI. CDR3 size: 16 residues. The CDR3 region is CASSPPGTGCWKHHIF. In DNA, the CDR3 is TGTGCCAGCTCACCACCCGGGACAGGGTGTTGGAAACACCATATATTT.

This clone was seen many times. The CDR3 sequence is CASSLVRDQPQHF. CDR3 DNA sequence: TGTGCCAGCAGTTTAGTTAGGGATCAGCCCCAGCATTTT. The chain couples TRBV27 to TRBJ1-5; no clear D gene. CDR1 is MNHEY, CDR2 SMNVEV, per germline (reference sequence). V was cut by 2 bases and J by 5 bases, with 7 bases left in between. CDR3 length: 13 residues.

The CDR3 spells CASSQVRGSGANVLTF. The CDR3 DNA sequence: TGTGCCAGCAGCCAAGTCAGAGGGTCTGGGGCCAACGTCCTGACTTTC. J is TRBJ2-6 and V is TRBV14, with D perhaps TRBD2 (5 bases). V dropped 1 base and J dropped 1 base, with 8 bases sitting between them. The CDR3 loop spans 16 amino acids. The germline CDR1 and CDR2 sequences are SGHDN and FVKESK.

This chain uses TRBV2 with TRBJ2-1; 10 bases align to TRBD2. Losses at the gene ends were 3 bases for V and 10 bases for J; bases not matched to a gene: 9. The CDR3 consists of 15 residues. Germline lookup yields CDR1 SNHLY and CDR2 FYNNEI. CDR3 sequence: CASSEGLAGVGEQFF. CDR3 DNA sequence: TGTGCCAGCAGTGAGGGCCTAGCGGGGGTAGGAGAGCAGTTCTTC.

The chain carries TRBV4-1 and TRBJ2-5; weak D call: TRBD2 (7 bases). The end of the DNA aligns better with TRBJ2-7, so the J call may be wrong. Germline V gene lookup returns CDR1 MGHRA and CDR2 YSYEKL. The CDR3 sequence is 15 residues long. This CDR3 reads CASSQGRGAFYEQYF. In DNA form, the CDR3 reads TGCGCCAGCAGCCAAGGTCGGGGGGCGTTCTACGAGCAGTACTTC.

The chain couples TRBV29-1 to TRBJ2-3, with 11 bases lining up with TRBD2. CDR1 and CDR2 from the germline V gene are SQVTM and ANQGSEA. Losses at the gene ends were 7 bases for V and 0 bases for J; bases not matched to a gene: 9. This CDR3 spans 16 amino acids. CDR3: CSGTRTSGYSTDTQYF. Written as DNA, the CDR3 is TGCAGCGGGACGAGGACTAGCGGGTATAGCACAGATACGCAGTATTTT.